This TCR beta chain was documented in a study of regulatory T cells in long-lasting Graves disease. Study at large: The term persistent Graves' disease signified upward of 5 years on antithyroid drugs with positive TSH receptor antibodies. Study conclusions and caveats: Less diverse TCR repertoires were seen in persistent Graves' patients than in newly diagnosed ones. Because few samples were included, accuracy may have been lower. TRBV28, TRBJ1-2 and TRBJ2-5 were favored in persistent disease.

The sample holds many counts of this clonotype. The target antigen is unknown. CDR3-region Arm-PCR and iRepertoire HTBI primers produced the TCR beta libraries. TCRdb re-called the multiplex PCR reads with MiXCR, one entry per CDR3 protein. The data show under 500,000 distinct CDR3 sequences, 20% to 25% seen once. The V gene lost 1 base and the J gene lost 5 bases, with 3 bases spanning the gap. Germline CDR1 is WSHSY and CDR2 is SAAADI. The CDR3 extends over 11 amino acids. The time point was: persistent/refractory GD, antithyroid drugs over 5 years with positive TRAb. The TCR library used RNA extracted from PBMCs.

This specimen consisted of peripheral blood mononuclear cells (PBMCs), obtained when the disease was refractory, from a patient treated with antithyroid drugs. The V gene is TRBV10-2, the J gene TRBJ2-7; D not resolved. The receptor was isolated from a female donor with Graves disease. Here the CDR3 DNA reads TGCGCCAGCAGTGAGTTCGACGAGCAGTACTTC. As protein: CASSEFDEQYF.